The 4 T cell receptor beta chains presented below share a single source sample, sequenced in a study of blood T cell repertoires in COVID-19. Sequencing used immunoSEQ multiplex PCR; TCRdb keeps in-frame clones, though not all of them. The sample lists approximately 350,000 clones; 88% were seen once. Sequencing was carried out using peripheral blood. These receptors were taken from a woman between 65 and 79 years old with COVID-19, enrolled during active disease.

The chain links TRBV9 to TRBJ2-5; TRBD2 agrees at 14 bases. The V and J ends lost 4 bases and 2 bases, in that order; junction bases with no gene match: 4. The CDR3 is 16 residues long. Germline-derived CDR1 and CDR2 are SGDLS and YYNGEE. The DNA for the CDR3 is TGTGCCAGCAGCCTTTGGACTAGCGGGGGGCAAGAGACCCAGTACTTC. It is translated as CASSLWTSGGQETQYF.

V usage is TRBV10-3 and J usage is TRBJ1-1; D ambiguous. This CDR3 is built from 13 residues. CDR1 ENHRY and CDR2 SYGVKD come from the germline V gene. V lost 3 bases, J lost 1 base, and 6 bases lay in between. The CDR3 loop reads CAISDGANTEAFF. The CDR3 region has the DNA TGTGCCATCAGTGATGGAGCGAACACTGAAGCTTTCTTT.

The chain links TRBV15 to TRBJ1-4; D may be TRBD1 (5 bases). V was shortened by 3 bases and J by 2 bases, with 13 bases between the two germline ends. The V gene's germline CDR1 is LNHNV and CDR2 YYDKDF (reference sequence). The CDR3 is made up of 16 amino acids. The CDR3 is CATSRPLGVTNEKLFF. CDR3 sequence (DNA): TGTGCCACCAGCAGGCCTTTAGGGGTCACTAATGAAAAACTGTTTTTT.

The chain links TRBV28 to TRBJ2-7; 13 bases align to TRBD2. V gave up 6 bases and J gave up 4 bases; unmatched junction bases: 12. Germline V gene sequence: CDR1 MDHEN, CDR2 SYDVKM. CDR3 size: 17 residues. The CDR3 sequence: CASSSPGTSGASYEQYF. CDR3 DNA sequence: TGTGCCAGCAGCTCCCCCGGGACTAGCGGGGCTTCTTACGAGCAGTACTTC.